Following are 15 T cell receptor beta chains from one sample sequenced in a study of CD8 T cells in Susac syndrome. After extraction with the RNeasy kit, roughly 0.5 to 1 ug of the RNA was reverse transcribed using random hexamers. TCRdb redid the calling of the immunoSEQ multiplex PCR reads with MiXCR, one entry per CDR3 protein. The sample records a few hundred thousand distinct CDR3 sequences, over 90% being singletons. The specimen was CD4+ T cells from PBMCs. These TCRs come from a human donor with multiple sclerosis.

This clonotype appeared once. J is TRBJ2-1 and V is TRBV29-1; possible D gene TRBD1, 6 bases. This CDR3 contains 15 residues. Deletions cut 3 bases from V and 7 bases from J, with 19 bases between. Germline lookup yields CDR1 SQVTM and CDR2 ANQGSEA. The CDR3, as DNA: TGCAGCGTTGAGAGGGGGTACAGAAGGTGGAATGAGCAGTTCTTC. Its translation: CSVERGYRRWNEQFF.

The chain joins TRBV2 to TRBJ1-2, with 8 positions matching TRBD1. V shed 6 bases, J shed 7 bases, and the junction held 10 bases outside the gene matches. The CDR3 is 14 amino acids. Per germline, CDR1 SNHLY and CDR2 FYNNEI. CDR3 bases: TGTGCCAGCAGCCCTCAGGGGGCACGGGCTGGCTACACCTTC. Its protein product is CASSPQGARAGYTF.

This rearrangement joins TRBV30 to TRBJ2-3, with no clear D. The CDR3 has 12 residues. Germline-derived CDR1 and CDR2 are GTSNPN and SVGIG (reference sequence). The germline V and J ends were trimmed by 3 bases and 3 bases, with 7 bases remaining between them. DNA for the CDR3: TGTGCCTGGAGACTTGTTACAGATACGCAGTATTTT. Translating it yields CAWRLVTDTQYF.

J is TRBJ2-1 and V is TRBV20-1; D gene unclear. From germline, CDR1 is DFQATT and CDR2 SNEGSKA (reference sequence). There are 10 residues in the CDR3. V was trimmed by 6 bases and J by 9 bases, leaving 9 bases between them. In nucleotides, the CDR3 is TGCAGTGCCCAGAAGGGTGAGCAGTTCTTC. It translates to CSAQKGEQFF.

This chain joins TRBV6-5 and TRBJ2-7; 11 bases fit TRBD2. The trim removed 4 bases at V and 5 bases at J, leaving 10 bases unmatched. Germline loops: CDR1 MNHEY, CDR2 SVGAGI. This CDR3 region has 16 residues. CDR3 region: CASSLGLAETLHEQYV. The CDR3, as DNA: TGTGCCAGCAGTTTGGGACTAGCGGAGACCCTTCACGAGCAGTACGTC.

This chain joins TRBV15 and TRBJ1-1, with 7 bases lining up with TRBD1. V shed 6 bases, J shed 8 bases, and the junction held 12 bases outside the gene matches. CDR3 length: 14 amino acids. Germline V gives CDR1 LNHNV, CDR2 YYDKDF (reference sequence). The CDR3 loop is CATRNLLPGQEAFF. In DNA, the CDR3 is TGTGCCACCAGAAACCTTCTACCGGGACAGGAAGCTTTCTTT.

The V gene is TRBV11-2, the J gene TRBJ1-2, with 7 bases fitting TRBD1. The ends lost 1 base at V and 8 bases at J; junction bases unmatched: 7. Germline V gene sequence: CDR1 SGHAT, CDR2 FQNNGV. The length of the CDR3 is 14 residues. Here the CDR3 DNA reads TGTGCCAGCAGCTTAGGAGGTGTACAGGGGGGCTACACCTTC. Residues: CASSLGGVQGGYTF.

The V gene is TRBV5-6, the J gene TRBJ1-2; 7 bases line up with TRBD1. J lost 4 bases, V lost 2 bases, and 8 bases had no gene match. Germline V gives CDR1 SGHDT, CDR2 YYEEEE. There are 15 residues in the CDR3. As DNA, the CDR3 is TGTGCCAGCAGCTTAAGGGACAGATCTCCCTATGGCTACACCTTC. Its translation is CASSLRDRSPYGYTF.

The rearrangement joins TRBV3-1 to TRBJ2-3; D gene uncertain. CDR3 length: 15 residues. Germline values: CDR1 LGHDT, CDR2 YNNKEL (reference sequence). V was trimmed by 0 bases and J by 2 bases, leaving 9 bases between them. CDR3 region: CASSQDPANTDTQYF. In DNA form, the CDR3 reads TGTGCCAGCAGCCAAGATCCGGCCAACACAGATACGCAGTATTTT.

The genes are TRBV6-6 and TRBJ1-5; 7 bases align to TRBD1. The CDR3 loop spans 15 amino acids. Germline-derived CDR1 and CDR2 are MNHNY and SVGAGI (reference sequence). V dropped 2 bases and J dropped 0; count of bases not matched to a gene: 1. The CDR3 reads CASSYGQDSNQPQHF. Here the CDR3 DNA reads TGTGCCAGCAGTTACGGACAGGATAGCAATCAGCCCCAGCATTTT.

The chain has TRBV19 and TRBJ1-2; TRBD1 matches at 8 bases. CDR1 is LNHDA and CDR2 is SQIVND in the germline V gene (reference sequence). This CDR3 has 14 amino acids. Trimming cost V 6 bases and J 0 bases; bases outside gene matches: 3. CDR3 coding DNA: TGTGCCAGTAGCGGACAGGGAGCTAACTATGGCTACACCTTC. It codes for CASSGQGANYGYTF.

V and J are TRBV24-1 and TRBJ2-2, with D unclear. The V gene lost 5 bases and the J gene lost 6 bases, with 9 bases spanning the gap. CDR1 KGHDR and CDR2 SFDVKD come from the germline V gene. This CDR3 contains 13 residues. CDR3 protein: CATSGVGSGELFF. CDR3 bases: TGTGCCACCAGTGGGGTCGGATCCGGGGAGCTGTTTTTT.

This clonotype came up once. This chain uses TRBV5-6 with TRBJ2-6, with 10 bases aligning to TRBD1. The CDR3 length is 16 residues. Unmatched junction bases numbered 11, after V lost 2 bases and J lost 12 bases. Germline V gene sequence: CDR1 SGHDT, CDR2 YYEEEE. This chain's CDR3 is CASSFGTGAVSSVLTF. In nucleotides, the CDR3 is TGTGCCAGCAGCTTTGGGACAGGGGCGGTTTCCTCCGTCCTGACTTTC.

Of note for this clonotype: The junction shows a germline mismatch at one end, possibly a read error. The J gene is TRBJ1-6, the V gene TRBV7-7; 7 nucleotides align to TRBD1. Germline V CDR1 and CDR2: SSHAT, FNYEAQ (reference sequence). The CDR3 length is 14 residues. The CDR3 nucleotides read TGTGCTAGCAGCTCCGGACAGGATAATTCACCCCTCCACTTT. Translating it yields CASSSGQDNSPLHF.

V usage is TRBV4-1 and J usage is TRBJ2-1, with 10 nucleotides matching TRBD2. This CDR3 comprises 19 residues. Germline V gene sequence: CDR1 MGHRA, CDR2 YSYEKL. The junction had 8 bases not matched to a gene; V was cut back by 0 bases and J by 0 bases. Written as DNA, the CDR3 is TGCGCCAGCAGCCAAGATTGGGCTAGCGGGGGACGCTCCTACAATGAGCAGTTCTTC. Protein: CASSQDWASGGRSYNEQFF.